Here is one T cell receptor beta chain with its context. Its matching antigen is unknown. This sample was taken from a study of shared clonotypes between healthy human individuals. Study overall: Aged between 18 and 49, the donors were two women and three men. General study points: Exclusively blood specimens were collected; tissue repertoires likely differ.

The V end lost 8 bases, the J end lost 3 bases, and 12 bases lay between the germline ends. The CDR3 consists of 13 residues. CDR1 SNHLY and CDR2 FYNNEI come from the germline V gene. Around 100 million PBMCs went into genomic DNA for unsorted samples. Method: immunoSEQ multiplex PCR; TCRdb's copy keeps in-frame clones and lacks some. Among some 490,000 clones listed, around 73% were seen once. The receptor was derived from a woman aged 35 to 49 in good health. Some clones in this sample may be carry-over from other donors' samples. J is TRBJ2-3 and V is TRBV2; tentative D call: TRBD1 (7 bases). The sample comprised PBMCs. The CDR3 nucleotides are TGTGCCAGCTGCGGGACAGCAACAGATACGCAGTATTTT. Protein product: CASCGTATDTQYF.